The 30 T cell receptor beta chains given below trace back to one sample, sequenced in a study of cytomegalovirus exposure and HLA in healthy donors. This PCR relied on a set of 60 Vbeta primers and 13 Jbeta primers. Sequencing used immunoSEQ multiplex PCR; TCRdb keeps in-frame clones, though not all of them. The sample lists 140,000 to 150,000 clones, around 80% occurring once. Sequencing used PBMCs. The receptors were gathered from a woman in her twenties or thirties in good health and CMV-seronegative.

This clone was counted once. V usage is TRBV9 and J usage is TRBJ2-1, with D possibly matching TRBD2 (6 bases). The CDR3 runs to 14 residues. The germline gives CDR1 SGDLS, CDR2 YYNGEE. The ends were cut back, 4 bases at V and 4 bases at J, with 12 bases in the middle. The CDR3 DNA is TGTGCCAGCAGCCCGCAGACTAGTTACAATGAGCAGTTCTTC. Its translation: CASSPQTSYNEQFF. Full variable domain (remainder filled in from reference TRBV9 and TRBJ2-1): DSGVTQTPKHLITATGQRVTLRCSPRSGDLSVYWYQQSLDQGLQFLIQYYNGEERAKGNILERFSAQQFPDLHSELNLSSLELGDSALYFCASSPQTSYNEQFFGPGTRLTVL.

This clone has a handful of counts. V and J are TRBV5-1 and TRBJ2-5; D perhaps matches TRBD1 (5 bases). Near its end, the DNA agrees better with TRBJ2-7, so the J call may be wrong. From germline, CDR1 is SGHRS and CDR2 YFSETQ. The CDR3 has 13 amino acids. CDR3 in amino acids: CASSPIRVYEQYF. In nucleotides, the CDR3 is TGCGCCAGCAGCCCCATCAGGGTCTACGAGCAGTACTTC.

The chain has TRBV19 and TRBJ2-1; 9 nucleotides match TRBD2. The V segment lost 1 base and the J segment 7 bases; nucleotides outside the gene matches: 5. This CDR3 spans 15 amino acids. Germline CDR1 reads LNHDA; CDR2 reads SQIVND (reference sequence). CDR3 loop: CASSIGRGGWNEQFF. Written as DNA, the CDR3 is TGTGCCAGTAGTATAGGGCGGGGGGGGTGGAATGAGCAGTTCTTC.

The CDR3 sequence: CASSLDQPEEKLFF. CDR3 nucleotide sequence: TGCGCCAGCAGCTTGGACCAACCCGAGGAAAAACTGTTTTTT. The chain has TRBV5-1 and TRBJ1-4; the D is unclear. The germline V gene encodes CDR1 SGHRS and CDR2 YFSETQ. With 0 bases removed from V and 8 bases from J, the gap between germline ends came to 11 bases. This CDR3 spans 14 amino acids.

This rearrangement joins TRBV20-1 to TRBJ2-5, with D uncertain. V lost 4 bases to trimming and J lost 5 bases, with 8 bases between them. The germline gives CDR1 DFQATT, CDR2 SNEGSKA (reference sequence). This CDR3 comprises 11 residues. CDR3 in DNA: TGCAGTGCTATTACCGGGGAGACCCAGTACTTC. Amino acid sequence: CSAITGETQYF.

In nucleotides, the CDR3 is TGTGCCAGCAGCTTATGGGCAGCAGAAGAGACCCAGTACTTC. Protein: CASSLWAAEETQYF. The chain joins TRBV7-2 to TRBJ2-5; D uncertain. The V end lost 2 bases, the J end lost 3 bases, and 10 bases lay between the germline ends. Germline CDR1 reads SGHTA; CDR2 reads FQGNSA. There are 14 residues in the CDR3. The whole variable domain, filled in from reference TRBV7-2 and TRBJ2-5, reads GAGVSQSPSNKVTEKGKDVELRCDPISGHTALYWYRQSLGQGLEFLIYFQGNSAPDKSGLPSDRFSAERTGGSVSTLTIQRTQQEDSAVYLCASSLWAAEETQYFGPGTRLLVL.

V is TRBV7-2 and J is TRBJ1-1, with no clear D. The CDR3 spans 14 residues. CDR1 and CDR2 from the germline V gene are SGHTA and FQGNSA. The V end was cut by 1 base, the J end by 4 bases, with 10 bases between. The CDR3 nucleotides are TGTGCCAGCAGCTTAGGAGGGCAGTCCACTGAAGCTTTCTTT. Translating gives CASSLGGQSTEAFF.

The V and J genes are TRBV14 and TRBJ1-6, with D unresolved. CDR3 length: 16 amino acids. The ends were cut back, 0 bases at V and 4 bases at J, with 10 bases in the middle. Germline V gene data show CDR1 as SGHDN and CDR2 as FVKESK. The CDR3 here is CASSQEVRTYNSPLHF. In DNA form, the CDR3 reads TGTGCCAGCAGCCAAGAAGTACGGACTTATAATTCACCCCTCCACTTT. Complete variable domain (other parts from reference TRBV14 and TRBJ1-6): EAGVTQFPSHSVIEKGQTVTLRCDPISGHDNLYWYRRVMGKEIKFLLHFVKESKQDESGMPNNRFLAERTGGTYSTLKVQPAELEDSGVYFCASSQEVRTYNSPLHFGNGTRLTVT.

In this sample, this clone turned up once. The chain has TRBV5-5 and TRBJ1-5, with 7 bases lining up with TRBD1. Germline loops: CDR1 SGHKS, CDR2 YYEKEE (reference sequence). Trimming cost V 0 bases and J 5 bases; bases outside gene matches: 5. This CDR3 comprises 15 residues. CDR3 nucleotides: TGTGCCAGCAGCTTGGCCGGGACAGTCTATCAGCCCCAGCATTTT. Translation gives CASSLAGTVYQPQHF. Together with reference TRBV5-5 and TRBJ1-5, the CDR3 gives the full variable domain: DAGVTQSPTHLIKTRGQQVTLRCSPISGHKSVSWYQQVLGQGPQFIFQYYEKEERGRGNFPDRFSARQFPNYSSELNVNALLLGDSALYLCASSLAGTVYQPQHFGDGTRLSIL.

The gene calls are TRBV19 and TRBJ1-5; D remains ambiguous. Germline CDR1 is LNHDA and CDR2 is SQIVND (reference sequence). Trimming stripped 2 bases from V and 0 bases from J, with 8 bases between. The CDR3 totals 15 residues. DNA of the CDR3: TGTGCCAGTAGTATAAACAGCTATAGCAATCAGCCCCAGCATTTT. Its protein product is CASSINSYSNQPQHF.

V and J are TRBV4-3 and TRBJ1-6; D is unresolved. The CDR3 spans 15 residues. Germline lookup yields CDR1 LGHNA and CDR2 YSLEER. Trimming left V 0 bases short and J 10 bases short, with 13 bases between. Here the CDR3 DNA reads TGCGCCAGCAGCCAAGACCGGGGTTTGGGGTCACCCCTCCACTTT. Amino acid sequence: CASSQDRGLGSPLHF.

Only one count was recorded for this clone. CDR3 DNA sequence: TGTGCCAGCAGCTCGAATGGTAACCCAGGAGAGCAGTACTTC. It is translated as CASSSNGNPGEQYF. V usage is TRBV5-4 and J usage is TRBJ2-7; D unresolved. Germline-derived CDR1 and CDR2 are SGHNT and YYREEE (reference sequence). This CDR3 contains 14 residues. V gave up 3 bases and J gave up 7 bases, with 17 bases separating them.

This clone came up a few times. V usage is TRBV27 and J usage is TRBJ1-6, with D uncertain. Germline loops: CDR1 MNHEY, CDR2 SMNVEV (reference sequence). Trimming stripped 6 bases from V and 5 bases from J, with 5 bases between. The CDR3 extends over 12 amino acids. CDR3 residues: CASSLNNSPLHF. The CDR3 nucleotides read TGTGCCAGCAGCCTAAATAATTCACCCCTCCACTTT.

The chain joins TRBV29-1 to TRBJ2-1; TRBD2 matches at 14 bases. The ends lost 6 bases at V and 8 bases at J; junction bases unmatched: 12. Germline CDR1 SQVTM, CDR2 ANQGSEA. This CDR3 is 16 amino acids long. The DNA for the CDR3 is TGCAGCGTCGCGACTAGCGGGAGGGCCGGAGTCCATGAGCAGTTCTTC. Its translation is CSVATSGRAGVHEQFF.

CDR3: CAWSITRGYEQYF. As DNA, the CDR3 is TGTGCCTGGAGTATCACTAGAGGGTACGAGCAGTACTTC. The rearrangement joins TRBV30 to TRBJ2-7, with D maybe TRBD2 (5 bases). Looked up from germline, CDR1 is GTSNPN and CDR2 is SVGIG (reference sequence). Trimming shortened V by 2 bases and J by 4 bases, and 12 bases separated the two germline ends. There are 13 residues in the CDR3.

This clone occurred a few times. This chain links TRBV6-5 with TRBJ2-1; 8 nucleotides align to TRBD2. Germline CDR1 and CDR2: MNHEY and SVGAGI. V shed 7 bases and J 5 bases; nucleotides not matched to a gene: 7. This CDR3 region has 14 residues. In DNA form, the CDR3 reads TGTGCCAGCACCCGGGGGGGCCAAAACAATGAGCAGTTCTTC. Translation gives CASTRGGQNNEQFF.

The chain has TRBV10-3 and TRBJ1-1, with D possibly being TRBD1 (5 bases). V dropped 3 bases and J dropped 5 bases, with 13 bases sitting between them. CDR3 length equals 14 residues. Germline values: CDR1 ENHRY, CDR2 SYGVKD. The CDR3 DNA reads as TGTGCCATCAGTGATAGCGGGGGATGGACTGAAGCTTTCTTT. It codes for CAISDSGGWTEAFF.

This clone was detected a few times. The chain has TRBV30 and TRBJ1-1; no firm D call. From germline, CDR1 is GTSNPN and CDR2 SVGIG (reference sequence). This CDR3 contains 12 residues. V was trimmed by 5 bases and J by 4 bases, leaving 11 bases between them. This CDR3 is CAWSVEGTEAFF. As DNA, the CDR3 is TGTGCCTGGTCTGTAGAGGGCACTGAAGCTTTCTTT.

Here the CDR3 reads CASSLLTSLNTEAFF. CDR3 DNA sequence: TGCGCCAGCAGCCTATTGACAAGCCTCAACACTGAAGCTTTCTTT. The genes are TRBV5-1 and TRBJ1-1; D is unclear. V shed 4 bases and J shed 2 bases, with 15 bases lying between them. The germline V gene has CDR1 SGHRS and CDR2 YFSETQ. The CDR3 length is 15 residues. Complete variable domain (other parts from reference TRBV5-1 and TRBJ1-1): KAGVTQTPRYLIKTRGQQVTLSCSPISGHRSVSWYQQTPGQGLQFLFEYFSETQRNKGNFPGRFSGRQFSNSRSEMNVSTLELGDSALYLCASSLLTSLNTEAFFGQGTRLTVV.

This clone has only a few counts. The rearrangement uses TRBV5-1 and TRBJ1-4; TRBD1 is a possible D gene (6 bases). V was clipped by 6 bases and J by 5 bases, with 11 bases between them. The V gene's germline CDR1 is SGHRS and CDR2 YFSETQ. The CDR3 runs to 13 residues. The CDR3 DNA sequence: TGCGCCAGCACCCCGCAGGGGAATGAAAAACTGTTTTTT. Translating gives CASTPQGNEKLFF.

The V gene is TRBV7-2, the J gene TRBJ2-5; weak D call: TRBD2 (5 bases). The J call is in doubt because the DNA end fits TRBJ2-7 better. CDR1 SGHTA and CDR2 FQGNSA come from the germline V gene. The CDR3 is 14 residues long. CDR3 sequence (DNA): TGTGCCAGCAGCTCCCGGACGGGATTCTACGAGCAGTACTTC. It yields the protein CASSSRTGFYEQYF.

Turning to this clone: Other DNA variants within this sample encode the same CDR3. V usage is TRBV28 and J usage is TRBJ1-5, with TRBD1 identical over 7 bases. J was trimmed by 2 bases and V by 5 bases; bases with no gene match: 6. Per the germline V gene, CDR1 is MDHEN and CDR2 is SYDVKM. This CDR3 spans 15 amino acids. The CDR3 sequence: CASSPRQGGNQPQHF. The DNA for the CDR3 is TGTGCCAGCAGTCCGCGGCAGGGGGGCAATCAGCCCCAGCATTTT.

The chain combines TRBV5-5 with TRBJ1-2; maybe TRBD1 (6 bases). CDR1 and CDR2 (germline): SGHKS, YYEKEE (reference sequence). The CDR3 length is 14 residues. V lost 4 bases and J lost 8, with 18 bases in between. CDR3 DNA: TGTGCCAGCAGCCGCTATGAGTCAGGGGACGGCTACACCTTC. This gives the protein CASSRYESGDGYTF.

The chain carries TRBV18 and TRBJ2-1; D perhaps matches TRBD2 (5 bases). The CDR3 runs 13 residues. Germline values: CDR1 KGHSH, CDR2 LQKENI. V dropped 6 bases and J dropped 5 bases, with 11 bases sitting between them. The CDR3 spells CASSRERNNEQFF. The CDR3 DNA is TGTGCCAGCTCGAGGGAACGAAACAATGAGCAGTTCTTC.

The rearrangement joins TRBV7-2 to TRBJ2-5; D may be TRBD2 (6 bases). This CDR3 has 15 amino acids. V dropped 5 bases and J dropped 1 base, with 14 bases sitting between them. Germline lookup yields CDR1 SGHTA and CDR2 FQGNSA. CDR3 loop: CASSLSRGSQETQYF. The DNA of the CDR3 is TGTGCCAGCAGCCTCAGTCGGGGGTCCCAAGAGACCCAGTACTTC.

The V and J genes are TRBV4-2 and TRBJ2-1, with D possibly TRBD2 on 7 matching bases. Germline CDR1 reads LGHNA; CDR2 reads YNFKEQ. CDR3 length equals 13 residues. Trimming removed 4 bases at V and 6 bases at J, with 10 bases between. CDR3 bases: TGTGCCAGCAGCCCCGGGGGGCCCAATGAGCAGTTCTTC. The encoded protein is CASSPGGPNEQFF.

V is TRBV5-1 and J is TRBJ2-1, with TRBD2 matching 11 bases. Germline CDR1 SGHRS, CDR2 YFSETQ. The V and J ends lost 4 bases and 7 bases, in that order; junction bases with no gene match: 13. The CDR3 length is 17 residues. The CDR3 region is CASSTRPTSGSGNEQFF. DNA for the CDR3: TGCGCCAGCAGCACCCGCCCTACTAGCGGGAGTGGTAATGAGCAGTTCTTC.

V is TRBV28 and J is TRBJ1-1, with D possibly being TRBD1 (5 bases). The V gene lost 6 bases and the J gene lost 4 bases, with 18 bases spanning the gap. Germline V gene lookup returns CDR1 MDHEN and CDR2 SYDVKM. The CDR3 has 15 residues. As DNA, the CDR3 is TGTGCCAGCAGCGAAAGCCGGGGGGGAAGCACTGAAGCTTTCTTT. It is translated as CASSESRGGSTEAFF.

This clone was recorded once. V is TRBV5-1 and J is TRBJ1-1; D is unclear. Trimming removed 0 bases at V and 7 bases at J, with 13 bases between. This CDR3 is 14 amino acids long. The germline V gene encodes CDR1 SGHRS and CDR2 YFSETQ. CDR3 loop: CASSLGGQKHEAFF. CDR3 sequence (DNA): TGCGCCAGCAGCTTGGGAGGTCAGAAACATGAAGCTTTCTTT.

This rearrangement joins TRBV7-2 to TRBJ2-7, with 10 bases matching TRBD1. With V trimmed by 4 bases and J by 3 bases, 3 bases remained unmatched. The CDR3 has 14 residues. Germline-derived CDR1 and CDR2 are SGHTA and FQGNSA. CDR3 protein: CASSWGQGNYEQYF. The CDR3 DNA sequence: TGTGCCAGCAGCTGGGGACAGGGGAACTACGAGCAGTACTTC.